A selection of T cell receptor beta chains follows, all from one sample in a study of T cells after yellow fever vaccination. TCRdb re-analysed the 5' RACE reads in MiXCR, keeping a single row per CDR3 protein. The sample consists of approximately 350,000 distinct CDR3 sequences, 11% of them appearing once. Here the sequenced sample was PBMCs, taken on the day of the first yellow fever vaccination. The receptors originated from a man between 18 and 29 years old who received the YFV17D yellow fever vaccine. The CDR3 runs from the conserved cysteine through the conserved F or W.

v_gene	j_gene	CDR3aa
TRBV7-2	TRBJ1-2	CASSLRDRNYGYTF
TRBV28	TRBJ1-1	CASSSQGPHEAFF
TRBV29-1	TRBJ2-4	CSVDPGQGYIQYF
TRBV4-1	TRBJ1-5	CASSQAWGRSNQPQHF
TRBV6-1	TRBJ2-5	CASRGQGVLRQETQYF
TRBV6-1	TRBJ1-4	CASSQDRVRATNEKLFF
TRBV7-8	TRBJ2-2	CASSSGLPKAGELFF
TRBV12-3/TRBV12-4	TRBJ2-7	CASSFWGPLDEQYF
TRBV5-1	TRBJ2-1	CASSTTGTGDLHEQFF
TRBV10-2	TRBJ2-1	CASSDSGGAHNEQFF
TRBV27	TRBJ1-1	CASSYGTGRTEAFF
TRBV4-1	TRBJ2-3	CASSRTPLAGNTDTQYF
TRBV14	TRBJ1-1	CASSLNRGGTEAFF
TRBV7-2	TRBJ2-1	CASSSLGARGLFF
TRBV6-1	TRBJ2-2	CASIHQTNTGELFF
TRBV11-2	TRBJ1-1	CASSPRWDEAFF
TRBV10-3	TRBJ2-3	CAIREIQGSDTQYF
TRBV12-3/TRBV12-4	TRBJ2-7	CASSNSGGGYEQYF
TRBV20-1	TRBJ1-5	CSARVNTGGINQPQHF
TRBV6-2/TRBV6-3	TRBJ2-5	CASSLNRLAFKETQYF
TRBV2	TRBJ1-1	CASSEAELRWGTREAFF
TRBV7-9	TRBJ1-5	CASSNHVQPQHF
TRBV3-1	TRBJ2-1	CASSKTGGRRNEQFF
TRBV7-2	TRBJ1-1	CASSLVGPQNTEAFF
TRBV15	TRBJ2-3	CATSRDTDTQYF
TRBV12-3/TRBV12-4	TRBJ2-5	CASTPSTGETQYF
TRBV5-1	TRBJ1-2	CASSRNRESNYGYTF
TRBV11-2	TRBJ2-5	CASSLDQAGPGYF
TRBV12-3/TRBV12-4	TRBJ2-1	CASSFQLFSYNEQFF
TRBV29-1	TRBJ2-1	CSAGGGDYNEQFF
TRBV20-1	TRBJ2-2	CSARGAVTGELFF
TRBV5-8	TRBJ2-7	CASSLGGGNEQYF
TRBV7-2	TRBJ2-4	CASSLDVAGVQYF
TRBV24-1	TRBJ2-5	CATSSRDGGTQYF
TRBV20-1	TRBJ1-1	CSATGQGARTEAFF
TRBV12-3/TRBV12-4	TRBJ2-2	CASSPGLYTGELFF
TRBV19	TRBJ2-1	CASTSGGADEQFF
TRBV20-1	TRBJ1-5	CSAREGVGSNQPQHF
TRBV28	TRBJ1-1	CASSFRSTEAFF
TRBV2	TRBJ2-5	CASSLSSARWETQYF
TRBV20-1	TRBJ1-2	CSAPWTGGNYGYTF
TRBV20-1	TRBJ2-7	CSARGLADPYEQYF
TRBV5-1	TRBJ2-3	CASSSVGLDTQYF
TRBV27	TRBJ2-7	CASSSGMAYEQYF
TRBV7-8	TRBJ2-5	CASSLASSGGKTQYF
TRBV4-2	TRBJ1-1	CASSQDRAGTEAFF
TRBV4-3	TRBJ2-7	CASSLSFGGDSYEQYF
TRBV5-1	TRBJ2-3	CASTMRQGADTQYF
TRBV5-4	TRBJ1-6	CASSFDRGNSPLHF
TRBV24-1	TRBJ2-3	CATSDFGTGGSDTQYF
TRBV3-1	TRBJ2-1	CASSQEGTGPYNEQFF
TRBV12-5	TRBJ2-2	CASGLVLSRTGGAGGTGELFF
TRBV4-1	TRBJ1-5	CASSQEGHRPQHF
TRBV9	TRBJ2-2	CASSVGAPGELFF
TRBV6-5	TRBJ1-1	CASSYSGVVTEAFF
TRBV11-2	TRBJ2-1	CASSTSGGGYNEQFF
TRBV7-2	TRBJ2-5	CASPGQGLQETQYF